The 24 T cell receptor beta chains below were found in one sample sequenced in a study of shared clonotypes between healthy human individuals. Profiling relied on immunoSEQ multiplex PCR, and the TCRdb table lists in-frame clones only, not all of them. The repertoire consists of approximately 720,000 clones, with about three quarters occurring once and the leading ten covering 1.8%. Specimen: memory CD4+ T cells sorted from blood. Subset specified: CD45RA-negative fraction. Source of these receptors: a woman between 25 and 40 years old in good health.

This clone appeared a single time. One base away lies a much larger clone, so this may be a sequencing read error. Other DNA sequences in the sample encode the same CDR3. The chain combines TRBV5-1 with TRBJ2-1; D gene ambiguous. V was shortened by 1 base and J by 0 bases, with 8 bases between the two germline ends. This CDR3 has 15 amino acids. Germline CDR1 and CDR2: SGHRS and YFSETQ. CDR3 sequence reads: CASSLSVSSYNEQFF. The DNA for the CDR3 is TGCGCCAGCAGCTTGTCGGTAAGCTCCTACAATGAGCAGTTCTTC. Looking up the rest from reference TRBV5-1 and TRBJ2-1 gives the full variable domain: KAGVTQTPRYLIKTRGQQVTLSCSPISGHRSVSWYQQTPGQGLQFLFEYFSETQRNKGNFPGRFSGRQFSNSRSEMNVSTLELGDSALYLCASSLSVSSYNEQFFGPGTRLTVL.

This clone was seen only a few times. The sample has other DNA sequences that encode this CDR3 too. The chain has TRBV25-1 and TRBJ2-1, with D possibly TRBD1 on 5 matching bases. Between the trimmed V and J ends, which lost 2 bases and 7 bases, there was a span of 6 bases. CDR1 MGHDK and CDR2 SYGVNS come from the germline V gene. The CDR3 contains 12 residues. CDR3 sequence: CASSEQGNEQFF. The CDR3 DNA sequence: TGTGCCAGCAGTGAACAGGGAAATGAGCAGTTCTTC.

The CDR3 is CASSLGSALYGYTF. As DNA, the CDR3 is TGTGCCAGCAGCTTAGGTTCAGCACTCTATGGCTACACCTTC. This chain joins TRBV11-2 and TRBJ1-2; D remains unclear. The V gene's germline CDR1 is SGHAT and CDR2 FQNNGV. The CDR3 sequence is 14 residues long. V lost 1 base and J 4 bases, leaving 10 bases between the germline ends.

This clone was seen a single time. This sequence joins TRBV25-1 and TRBJ2-1; a possible D gene is TRBD2 (6 bases). The germline CDR1 and CDR2 sequences are MGHDK and SYGVNS. V lost 8 bases, J lost 1 base, and 21 bases lay in between. There are 17 residues in the CDR3. The CDR3, as DNA: TGTGCCAGCCAACAGAGACTAGGATCCGGGTCCTACAATGAGCAGTTCTTC. Its protein product is CASQQRLGSGSYNEQFF. The variable domain in full, with the rest retrieved from reference TRBV25-1 and TRBJ2-1, is EADIYQTPRYLVIGTGKKITLECSQTMGHDKMYWYQQDPGMELHLIHYSYGVNSTEKGDLSSESTVSRIRTEHFPLTLESARPSHTSQYLCASQQRLGSGSYNEQFFGPGTRLTVL.

This clone was seen a handful of times. A much larger clone differs by one base, so this may be a read error. Other nucleotide sequences from this sample produce the same CDR3. V usage is TRBV7-9 and J usage is TRBJ2-7, with D perhaps TRBD1 (6 bases). V was trimmed by 4 bases and J by 4 bases, leaving 8 bases between them. The CDR3 totals 12 residues. CDR1 is SEHNR, CDR2 FQNEAQ, per germline (reference sequence). The CDR3 DNA is TGTGCCAGCAGCTCAACAGGGTACGAGCAGTACTTC. Encoded protein: CASSSTGYEQYF.

The chain is built from TRBV11-3 and TRBJ2-5, with D maybe TRBD2 (6 bases). The CDR3 contains 14 residues. CDR1 and CDR2 from the germline V gene are SGHNT and YENEEA. Trimming removed 5 bases at V and 2 bases at J, with 12 bases between. CDR3 in amino acids: CASSPRDWQETQYF. CDR3 DNA: TGTGCCAGCAGCCCCCGGGACTGGCAAGAGACCCAGTACTTC.

The rearrangement joins TRBV28 to TRBJ1-5; D not certain. The V and J ends lost 3 bases and 8 bases respectively, with 5 bases between them. CDR3 length: 11 residues. Per germline, CDR1 MDHEN and CDR2 SYDVKM. DNA for the CDR3: TGTGCCAGCAGTTTCCGAGAGCCCCAGCATTTT. This sequence encodes CASSFREPQHF. The variable domain in full, with the rest retrieved from reference TRBV28 and TRBJ1-5, is DVKVTQSSRYLVKRTGEKVFLECVQDMDHENMFWYRQDPGLGLRLIYFSYDVKMKEKGDIPEGYSVSREKKERFSLILESASTNQTSMYLCASSFREPQHFGDGTRLSIL.

This sequence joins TRBV28 and TRBJ2-3, with TRBD1 matching 7 bases. The germline gives CDR1 MDHEN, CDR2 SYDVKM. The CDR3 totals 13 residues. V lost 6 bases and J lost 2; bases outside the gene matches: 2. CDR3 loop: CASRGTVTDTQYF. CDR3 bases: TGTGCCAGCAGGGGGACAGTCACAGATACGCAGTATTTT.

This clone was detected once. The chain carries TRBV18 and TRBJ2-4, with 8 positions matching TRBD1. Germline assignment: CDR1 KGHSH and CDR2 LQKENI. Trimming removed 0 bases from V and 6 bases from J; junction bases left unmatched: 4. The CDR3 sequence is 15 residues long. The CDR3 reads CASSPPTGQGNIQYF. Here the CDR3 DNA reads TGTGCCAGCTCACCACCTACCGGACAGGGAAACATTCAGTACTTC.

V is TRBV28 and J is TRBJ1-4; D gene unclear. The germline CDR1 and CDR2 sequences are MDHEN and SYDVKM. V was clipped by 10 bases and J by 8 bases, with 17 bases between them. The CDR3 spans 13 residues. The CDR3, as DNA: TGTGCCACAAAGGACCCACGAGACGAAAAACTGTTTTTT. Residues: CATKDPRDEKLFF.

V gene TRBV2 combines with J gene TRBJ1-4, with D perhaps TRBD1 (5 bases). The germline V gene has CDR1 SNHLY and CDR2 FYNNEI. The CDR3 runs to 14 residues. Trimming took off 5 bases at V and 8 bases at J, with 15 bases between the two ends. DNA of the CDR3: TGTGCCAGCAGTCCCCAAGTAGGGGTGGAAAAACTGTTTTTT. Translating gives CASSPQVGVEKLFF. The complete variable domain, with remaining parts taken from reference TRBV2 and TRBJ1-4, reads EPEVTQTPSHQVTQMGQEVILRCVPISNHLYFYWYRQILGQKVEFLVSFYNNEISEKSEIFDDQFSVERPDGSNFTLKIRSTKLEDSAMYFCASSPQVGVEKLFFGSGTQLSVL.

V is TRBV2 and J is TRBJ1-4, with no clear D. This CDR3 comprises 16 residues. Trimming took off 1 base at V and 10 bases at J, with 19 bases between the two ends. Germline V CDR1 and CDR2: SNHLY, FYNNEI. CDR3 nucleotide sequence: TGTGCCAGCAGTGAAGGAACGTCTCCACATCGGGGAAAACTGTTTTTT. Its protein is CASSEGTSPHRGKLFF.

The chain carries TRBV5-4 and TRBJ2-2; D is ambiguous. V was shortened by 4 bases and J by 7 bases, with 11 bases between the two germline ends. Germline V CDR1 and CDR2: SGHNT, YYREEE (reference sequence). The CDR3 runs 13 residues. The CDR3 sequence: CASSPAGVGELFF. The DNA of the CDR3 is TGTGCCAGCAGCCCGGCTGGGGTCGGGGAGCTGTTTTTT. The full variable domain, in which reference TRBV5-4 and TRBJ2-2 provide the parts outside the CDR3, is ETGVTQSPTHLIKTRGQQVTLRCSSQSGHNTVSWYQQALGQGPQFIFQYYREEENGRGNFPPRFSGLQFPNYSSELNVNALELDDSALYLCASSPAGVGELFFGEGSRLTVL.

This clone was found a few times. The CDR3 sequence is CASSPGGGGTQYF. CDR3 nucleotides: TGTGCCAGTAGTCCCGGAGGCGGGGGGACCCAGTACTTC. This chain joins TRBV19 and TRBJ2-5, with 7 positions matching TRBD2. The CDR3 spans 13 residues. Germline V lookup: CDR1 LNHDA, CDR2 SQIVND (reference sequence). With 5 bases clipped from V and 7 bases from J, the junction kept 7 bases outside the gene matches.

The chain has TRBV11-2 and TRBJ2-2; the D is unclear. Trimming left V 0 bases short and J 2 bases short, with 10 bases between. Germline V lookup: CDR1 SGHAT, CDR2 FQNNGV. The CDR3 is made up of 16 amino acids. This CDR3 is CASSLEVLGNTGELFF. The CDR3 nucleotides read TGTGCCAGCAGCTTAGAGGTTTTAGGAAACACCGGGGAGCTGTTTTTT.

This clone showed up just once. V gene TRBV19 combines with J gene TRBJ2-5, with 9 positions matching TRBD1. This CDR3 has 15 amino acids. Trimming at V came to 5 bases and at J to 5 bases, leaving 9 bases not matched to a gene. CDR1 is LNHDA and CDR2 is SQIVND in the germline V gene (reference sequence). The CDR3 coding sequence is TGTGCCAGTAGTCTCGCCGGGACAGGGAAGGAGACCCAGTACTTC. Translated, it gives CASSLAGTGKETQYF.

The V call is TRBV10-1, the J call TRBJ2-2, with 7 positions matching TRBD1. Germline CDR1 reads WNHNN; CDR2 reads SYGVQD (reference sequence). This CDR3 is built from 14 residues. J lost 6 bases, V lost 4 bases, and 5 bases had no gene match. In DNA, the CDR3 is TGCGCCAGCAGTGGAGGGACAGCGGCCGGGGAGCTGTTTTTT. Translated: CASSGGTAAGELFF.

In its sample, this clone was seen a few times. The chain recombines TRBV28 with TRBJ2-7, with 7 bases matching TRBD2. The CDR3 has 15 amino acids. V trimming: 5 bases; J trimming: 5 bases; junction bases outside the gene matches: 12. Germline lookup yields CDR1 MDHEN and CDR2 SYDVKM. This chain's CDR3 is CASSQAAGTIDEQYF. CDR3 nucleotides: TGTGCCAGCAGTCAGGCAGCGGGGACCATAGACGAGCAGTACTTC.

Points on this clone: The sample carries other DNA sequences with the same CDR3. The gene calls are TRBV19 and TRBJ2-1; 11 bases are a match to TRBD2. The germline CDR1 and CDR2 sequences are LNHDA and SQIVND (reference sequence). The CDR3 spans 15 residues. Trimming removed 4 bases from V and 4 bases from J; junction bases left unmatched: 3. CDR3 bases: TGTGCCAGTAGTACCGGGACTAGCGGATACAATGAGCAGTTCTTC. Its translation: CASSTGTSGYNEQFF.

V gene TRBV11-2 combines with J gene TRBJ1-1, with D tentatively TRBD1 (5 bases). CDR1 and CDR2 from the germline V gene are SGHAT and FQNNGV. The V end lost 5 bases, the J end lost 7 bases, and 17 bases lay between the germline ends. The CDR3 is made up of 14 amino acids. The CDR3 nucleotides are TGTGCCAGCAGCCTCGCCCGGGGGACTGGTGAAGCTTTCTTT. Amino acids: CASSLARGTGEAFF.

This clone was detected only once. The V gene is TRBV5-1, the J gene TRBJ2-7, with TRBD2 matching over 9 bases. Germline lookup yields CDR1 SGHRS and CDR2 YFSETQ. The CDR3 is made up of 20 amino acids. V lost 4 bases to trimming and J lost 0 bases; unmatched junction nucleotides: 20. The CDR3 sequence: CASSEVPLLAGAVSSYEQYF. CDR3 in DNA: TGCGCCAGCAGCGAGGTCCCTCTACTAGCGGGTGCTGTGAGCTCCTACGAGCAGTACTTC.

The chain employs TRBV28 and TRBJ1-2; D uncertain. The CDR3 is made up of 14 amino acids. Germline V gene data show CDR1 as MDHEN and CDR2 as SYDVKM. Trimming left V 8 bases short and J 1 base short, with 14 bases between. DNA for the CDR3: TGTGCCAGCGGAAGGGCAGGCTTTAACTATGGCTACACCTTC. This encodes CASGRAGFNYGYTF.

The CDR3 sequence: CASSPRVLAGEPYEQYF. CDR3 nucleotides: TGTGCCAGCAGCCCGAGGGTGTTGGCGGGGGAGCCCTACGAGCAGTACTTC. V usage is TRBV11-2 and J usage is TRBJ2-7, with 7 bases identical to TRBD2. The germline V gene has CDR1 SGHAT and CDR2 FQNNGV. Losses at the gene ends were 5 bases for V and 2 bases for J; bases not matched to a gene: 15. The CDR3 has 17 residues.

The chain joins TRBV5-5 to TRBJ2-5; no definite D call. Germline V CDR1 and CDR2: SGHKS, YYEKEE (reference sequence). CDR3 length: 14 residues. With 0 bases removed from V and 5 bases from J, the gap between germline ends came to 11 bases. CDR3 nucleotide sequence: TGTGCCAGCAGCTTGGGAATGGGTGGGGAGACCCAGTACTTC. It translates to CASSLGMGGETQYF.